One sample yielded the 5 T cell receptor beta chains listed below, sequenced in a study of cytomegalovirus exposure and HLA in healthy donors. PCR primers comprised 60 Vbeta and 13 Jbeta primers. Sequencing used immunoSEQ multiplex PCR; TCRdb keeps in-frame clones, though not all of them. This repertoire shows around 97,000 clones, around 80% found once; its top ten account for more than 5%. The sequencing input was PBMCs. The receptors were gathered from a man aged 40-55 years in good health and CMV-seropositive.

There are a few counts of this clone. V usage is TRBV30 and J usage is TRBJ1-1, with 9 positions matching TRBD1. Germline V gene lookup returns CDR1 GTSNPN and CDR2 SVGIG (reference sequence). V gave up 5 bases and J gave up 5 bases; unmatched junction bases: 6. This CDR3 is built from 13 residues. This chain's CDR3 is CAWGTGPPTEAFF. The CDR3 DNA is TGTGCCTGGGGGACAGGGCCCCCAACTGAAGCTTTCTTT.

The rearrangement joins TRBV5-1 to TRBJ2-2; no clear D. The CDR3 length is 15 residues. The V gene's germline CDR1 is SGHRS and CDR2 YFSETQ. The V and J ends lost 4 bases and 0 bases respectively, with 10 bases between them. The CDR3 coding sequence is TGCGCCAGCAGCCTCCAGGATGCGAACACCGGGGAGCTGTTTTTT. This codes for CASSLQDANTGELFF.

This chain links TRBV5-6 with TRBJ2-5, with 7 bases identical to TRBD1. V shed 4 bases and J 5 bases; nucleotides not matched to a gene: 8. The germline gives CDR1 SGHDT, CDR2 YYEEEE. The CDR3 covers 14 residues. This chain's CDR3 is CASSVNRGSETQYF. CDR3 DNA sequence: TGTGCCAGCAGCGTAAACAGGGGCTCGGAGACCCAGTACTTC.

This clone was detected once. The V and J genes are TRBV19 and TRBJ2-5; D is possibly TRBD2 (6 bases). The CDR3 is made up of 12 amino acids. Between the trimmed V and J ends, which lost 5 bases and 5 bases, there was a span of 9 bases. Germline CDR1 reads LNHDA; CDR2 reads SQIVND (reference sequence). CDR3 DNA: TGTGCCAGTAGTGAAGGGAGGGAGACCCAGTACTTC. It encodes CASSEGRETQYF.

This sequence joins TRBV11-1 and TRBJ2-7, with a tentative D call TRBD1 (6 bases). V shed 5 bases and J shed 0 bases, with 11 bases lying between them. The CDR3 is 14 amino acids. The germline V gene encodes CDR1 SGHAT and CDR2 FQDESV (reference sequence). The CDR3 loop reads CASSQWTASYEQYF. As DNA, the CDR3 is TGTGCCAGCAGCCAATGGACAGCCTCCTACGAGCAGTACTTC.